The next 28 T cell receptor beta chains were all read from a single sample in a study of vaccination and CD4 T cells after COVID-19. These receptors have no known antigen. CD4+ T cells that had been cultured provided DNA sequenced with the Oncomine TCR Beta short-read assay. MiXCR was run by TCRdb on the PCR reads, yielding one entry per CDR3 protein. The sample consists of 3,500 to 4,500 distinct CDR3 sequences, 11% to 15% of them appearing once. Treatment described: roughly 11-day PBMC culture with coronavirus spike peptide pools or control peptides (ViraFEST assay). Sample: CD4+ T cells from blood, cultured in vitro. The origin of the receptors is a human donor who had recovered from COVID-19.

This clonotype is judged medium-sized. The rearrangement links TRBV24-1 to TRBJ2-5, with a possible D match to TRBD2 (6 bases). This CDR3 has 13 residues. Deletions cut 12 bases from V and 5 bases from J, with 18 bases between. Germline CDR1 KGHDR, CDR2 SFDVKD. The CDR3 bases are TGTGCCCCCCGGTGGAGCGCGGGGGAGACCCAGTACTTC. Amino acids: CAPRWSAGETQYF.

The genes are TRBV12-3 or TRBV12-4 and TRBJ2-3; 10 bases align to TRBD2. The CDR3 is 15 amino acids. The trim removed 4 bases at V and 0 bases at J, leaving 1 base unmatched. CDR3 DNA sequence: TGTGCCAGCAGTTATAGCGGGGGGAGCACAGATACGCAGTATTTT. Translated, it gives CASSYSGGSTDTQYF.

By frequency in the sample, this clonotype is large. The V call is TRBV6-1, the J call TRBJ1-3; 7 positions agree with TRBD1. The CDR3 loop spans 17 amino acids. V lost 2 bases to trimming and J lost 1 base; unmatched junction nucleotides: 8. Germline assignment: CDR1 MNHNS and CDR2 SASEGT. In DNA form, the CDR3 reads TGTGCCAGCAGTGAAATTTCAGGGGGGACATCTGGAAACACCATATATTTT. Protein sequence: CASSEISGGTSGNTIYF.

Within the sample, this clonotype is medium-sized. The V gene is TRBV6-5, the J gene TRBJ1-2; TRBD1 matches at 8 bases. Losses at the gene ends were 0 bases for V and 4 bases for J; bases not matched to a gene: 4. Germline V lookup: CDR1 MNHEY, CDR2 SVGAGI. The CDR3 has 15 amino acids. CDR3 sequence: CASSYSHRGVYGYTF. The DNA for the CDR3 is TGTGCCAGCAGTTACTCCCACAGGGGGGTCTATGGCTACACCTTC.

This chain connects TRBV5-1 to TRBJ2-4; 9 bases map to TRBD2. Germline CDR1 SGHRS, CDR2 YFSETQ. With 4 bases clipped from V and 3 bases from J, the junction kept 11 bases outside the gene matches. The CDR3 runs to 17 residues. The CDR3 nucleotides read TGCGCCAGCAGCAGACAGGCGGGGGGGCAGGGCAAAAACATTCAGTACTTC. Translating it yields CASSRQAGGQGKNIQYF.

V is TRBV9 and J is TRBJ2-1, with 11 bases that match TRBD2. The V gene end was trimmed by 3 bases and the J gene end by 2 bases; junction bases not matched to a gene: 1. The CDR3 runs 15 residues. In germline, CDR1 is SGDLS, CDR2 YYNGEE. The CDR3 reads CASSELAGAYNEQFF. DNA for the CDR3: TGTGCCAGCAGCGAACTAGCGGGGGCCTACAATGAGCAGTTCTTC.

The chain has TRBV30 and TRBJ2-7, with a possible D match to TRBD1 (5 bases). The CDR3 has 15 residues. Germline CDR1 reads GTSNPN; CDR2 reads SVGIG (reference sequence). Trimming took 4 bases from V and 1 from J, leaving 17 bases between them. The CDR3 DNA sequence: TGTGCCTGGAACCGCCAGGGAATGGCGTCCTACGAGCAGTACTTC. It yields the protein CAWNRQGMASYEQYF.

Relative to its sample, this clonotype is large. The chain carries TRBV6-1 and TRBJ1-3; D may be TRBD1 (5 bases). The CDR3 is 15 amino acids. Germline-derived CDR1 and CDR2 are MNHNS and SASEGT. V lost 4 bases to trimming and J lost 3 bases, with 13 bases between them. Here the CDR3 reads CASSGGREGGNTIYF. The DNA for the CDR3 is TGTGCCAGCAGTGGGGGCAGGGAAGGTGGAAACACCATATATTTT.

J is TRBJ1-1 and V is TRBV18, with unresolved D. V lost 3 bases and J 0 bases, leaving 5 bases between the germline ends. The CDR3 has 13 residues. The germline V gene encodes CDR1 KGHSH and CDR2 LQKENI. The CDR3: CASSPTMNTEAFF. In DNA form, the CDR3 reads TGTGCCAGCTCACCTACCATGAACACTGAAGCTTTCTTT.

J is TRBJ2-5 and V is TRBV5-6, with TRBD1 matching 8 bases. V trimming: 4 bases; J trimming: 2 bases; junction bases outside the gene matches: 10. This CDR3 has 16 amino acids. Germline V gene data show CDR1 as SGHDT and CDR2 as YYEEEE. The CDR3 reads CASSAGTGIPQETQYF. In nucleotides, the CDR3 is TGTGCCAGCAGCGCTGGGACAGGCATCCCACAAGAGACCCAGTACTTC.

Turning to this clonotype: This could be a read error, since a much larger clone is one nucleotide away. The chain employs TRBV11-3 and TRBJ2-1; no firm D call. The CDR3 covers 13 residues. Germline V gene sequence: CDR1 SGHNT, CDR2 YENEEA. The DNA of the CDR3 is TGTGTCAGCAGCTTGAACTTGAGGAATGAGCAGTTCTTC. As protein: CVSSLNLRNEQFF.

By proportion, this clonotype is medium-sized. The V call is TRBV25-1, the J call TRBJ1-1; D perhaps matches TRBD1 (6 bases). V lost 5 bases, J lost 0 bases, and 13 bases lay in between. CDR1 and CDR2 from the germline V gene are MGHDK and SYGVNS. The CDR3 is made up of 15 amino acids. In DNA form, the CDR3 reads TGTGCCAGCAGTCCGGGGGGCGTCGTGAACACTGAAGCTTTCTTT. Translating it yields CASSPGGVVNTEAFF.

This chain connects TRBV5-6 to TRBJ2-7; the match to TRBD2 covers 13 bases. The germline V gene has CDR1 SGHDT and CDR2 YYEEEE. V dropped 5 bases and J dropped 7; count of bases not matched to a gene: 9. The CDR3 runs to 15 residues. In nucleotides, the CDR3 is TGTGCCAGCAGACAAAATGGACTAGCGGGGGAAGAGCAGTACTTC. Translated, it gives CASRQNGLAGEEQYF.

The table lists this clonotype with a count of one. One end of the junction is discordant with germline, which a read error may explain. J is TRBJ2-7 and V is TRBV18; 9 positions match TRBD1. From germline, CDR1 is KGHSH and CDR2 LQKENI. This CDR3 has 16 amino acids. DNA of the CDR3: TGTGCCAGCTCACGCACAGGGGGCGGGGGTGGAGAGTATCGGAACTTC. This translates into CASSRTGGGGGEYRNF.

In its sample, this clonotype ranks as medium-sized. The chain combines TRBV27 with TRBJ1-5; D gene ambiguous. Deletions cut 6 bases from V and 7 bases from J, with 19 bases between. CDR1 is MNHEY and CDR2 is SMNVEV in the germline V gene (reference sequence). The length of the CDR3 is 15 residues. Written as DNA, the CDR3 is TGTGCCAGCAGGTCAACCGGTGGGGTAGGGCAGCCCCAGCATTTT. As protein: CASRSTGGVGQPQHF.

The J gene is TRBJ2-3, the V gene TRBV19; 13 nucleotides line up with TRBD2. The CDR3 has 17 amino acids. With V trimmed by 6 bases and J by 3 bases, 9 bases remained unmatched. From germline, CDR1 is LNHDA and CDR2 SQIVND (reference sequence). CDR3 sequence: CASSTTSGGVRTDTQYF. CDR3 nucleotides: TGTGCCAGTAGCACAACTAGCGGGGGGGTGAGGACAGATACGCAGTATTTT.

The rearrangement links TRBV28 to TRBJ1-5, with D possibly matching TRBD1 (6 bases). Trimming removed 2 bases at V and 4 bases at J, with 24 bases between. Looked up from germline, CDR1 is MDHEN and CDR2 is SYDVKM. The CDR3 spans 19 residues. The CDR3 coding sequence is TGTGCCAGCAGTTTACGTTCTGGGGGCTTCTCCGAAGGGAATCAGCCCCAGCATTTT. The encoded protein is CASSLRSGGFSEGNQPQHF.

This clonotype ranks as large. This chain uses TRBV20-1 with TRBJ2-1; no reliable D call. The V gene's germline CDR1 is DFQATT and CDR2 SNEGSKA (reference sequence). The V gene lost 4 bases and the J gene lost 5 bases, with 9 bases spanning the gap. The CDR3 covers 12 residues. The CDR3 sequence is CSANGPNNEQFF. CDR3 nucleotides: TGCAGTGCTAATGGGCCAAACAATGAGCAGTTCTTC.

This clonotype counts as medium-sized. V and J are TRBV6-1 and TRBJ1-1; D gene uncertain. This CDR3 region has 9 residues. Deletions cut 8 bases from V and 11 bases from J, with 9 bases between. Germline CDR1 reads MNHNS; CDR2 reads SASEGT. CDR3 bases: TGTGCCAGCCCTCAGCGCGCTTTCTTT. Amino acid sequence: CASPQRAFF.

This clonotype has just a few counts. J is TRBJ1-6 and V is TRBV5-4; no reliable D call. In germline, CDR1 is SGHNT, CDR2 YYREEE (reference sequence). The germline V and J ends were trimmed by 5 bases and 4 bases, with 10 bases remaining between them. The CDR3 extends over 14 amino acids. CDR3 sequence: CASSFSAYNSPLHF. CDR3 sequence (DNA): TGTGCCAGCAGTTTCAGTGCTTATAATTCACCCCTCCACTTT. Combining the CDR3 with reference TRBV5-4 and TRBJ1-6 gives the whole variable domain ETGVTQSPTHLIKTRGQQVTLRCSSQSGHNTVSWYQQALGQGPQFIFQYYREEENGRGNFPPRFSGLQFPNYSSELNVNALELDDSALYLCASSFSAYNSPLHFGNGTRLTVT.

This clonotype rates as medium-sized (0.01 to 0.1%). This chain links TRBV6-1 with TRBJ1-6, with TRBD1 matching over 7 bases. Germline loops: CDR1 MNHNS, CDR2 SASEGT. The CDR3 extends over 15 amino acids. V was pared by 5 bases and J by 9 bases, with 10 bases of the junction left unmatched. CDR3 in amino acids: CASSPDRVIASPLHF. DNA for the CDR3: TGTGCCAGCAGTCCCGACAGGGTTATCGCTTCACCCCTCCACTTT.

In this sample, this clonotype turned up a few times. This sequence joins TRBV5-8 and TRBJ2-7, with 9 bases matching TRBD1. After removal of 5 bases from V and 5 bases from J, the junction contained 8 bases not matched to a gene. CDR3 length: 14 residues. The germline CDR1 and CDR2 sequences are SGHTS and YDEGEE. CDR3 nucleotides: TGTGCCAGCAGGGCGACAGGGGGTTTGAACGAGCAGTACTTC. Translated: CASRATGGLNEQYF. The entire variable domain, with the rest obtained from reference TRBV5-8 and TRBJ2-7, is as follows: EAGVTQSPTHLIKTRGQQATLRCSPISGHTSVYWYQQALGLGLQFLLWYDEGEERNRGNFPPRFSGRQFPNYSSELNVNALELEDSALYLCASRATGGLNEQYFGPGTRLTVT.

This clonotype was detected a few times. CDR3 sequence reads: CASSLDLLTYEQYF. DNA for the CDR3: TGTGCCAGCAGCTTGGATTTGTTGACCTACGAGCAGTACTTC. The chain couples TRBV5-4 to TRBJ2-7; D call uncertain. The CDR3 is made up of 14 amino acids. V shed 0 bases and J shed 2 bases, with 9 bases lying between them. The germline V gene has CDR1 SGHNT and CDR2 YYREEE (reference sequence).

The rearrangement uses TRBV6-1 and TRBJ2-5, with TRBD2 matching 16 bases. Germline V CDR1 and CDR2: MNHNS, SASEGT. This CDR3 has 17 residues. J lost 5 bases, V lost 4 bases, and 7 bases had no gene match. CDR3 amino acids: CASSGGTSGGATETQYF. CDR3 DNA sequence: TGTGCCAGCAGTGGAGGGACTAGCGGGGGGGCCACCGAGACCCAGTACTTC.

This clonotype qualifies as medium-sized. The gene calls are TRBV30 and TRBJ2-7, with TRBD1 as a possible D gene (5 bases). V gave up 4 bases and J gave up 2 bases, with 12 bases separating them. Germline V gene sequence: CDR1 GTSNPN, CDR2 SVGIG (reference sequence). The CDR3 length is 13 residues. The CDR3 nucleotides read TGTGCCTGGAATCCCGACAGTGCCTACGAGCAGTACTTC. Residues: CAWNPDSAYEQYF.

This clonotype occurred a few times. This chain uses TRBV25-1 with TRBJ2-7; 7 bases are shared with TRBD2. The CDR3 runs 14 residues. The junction had 3 bases not matched to a gene; V was cut back by 2 bases and J by 2 bases. Germline V lookup: CDR1 MGHDK, CDR2 SYGVNS. CDR3 sequence reads: CASSEEAGAYEQYF. In DNA form, the CDR3 reads TGTGCCAGCAGTGAAGAGGCGGGGGCCTACGAGCAGTACTTC.

In its sample, this clonotype is medium-sized. V and J are TRBV2 and TRBJ1-1; maybe TRBD1 (5 bases). Between the trimmed V and J ends, which lost 3 bases and 5 bases, there was a span of 13 bases. The germline V gene has CDR1 SNHLY and CDR2 FYNNEI. The CDR3 length is 14 residues. The CDR3 nucleotides are TGTGCCAGCAGTGATGAACTCTCAGGGACTGAAGCTTTCTTT. Its protein product is CASSDELSGTEAFF.

In its sample, this clonotype was seen a few times. The CDR3 loop is CASSKLAGHSSYNEQFF. DNA of the CDR3: TGTGCCAGCAGTAAACTAGCGGGGCACAGCTCCTACAATGAGCAGTTCTTC. V usage is TRBV6-1 and J usage is TRBJ2-1; 10 positions match TRBD2. The germline gives CDR1 MNHNS, CDR2 SASEGT. This CDR3 has 17 amino acids. The J segment lost 0 bases and the V segment lost 5 bases, leaving 7 bases of the junction unmatched.